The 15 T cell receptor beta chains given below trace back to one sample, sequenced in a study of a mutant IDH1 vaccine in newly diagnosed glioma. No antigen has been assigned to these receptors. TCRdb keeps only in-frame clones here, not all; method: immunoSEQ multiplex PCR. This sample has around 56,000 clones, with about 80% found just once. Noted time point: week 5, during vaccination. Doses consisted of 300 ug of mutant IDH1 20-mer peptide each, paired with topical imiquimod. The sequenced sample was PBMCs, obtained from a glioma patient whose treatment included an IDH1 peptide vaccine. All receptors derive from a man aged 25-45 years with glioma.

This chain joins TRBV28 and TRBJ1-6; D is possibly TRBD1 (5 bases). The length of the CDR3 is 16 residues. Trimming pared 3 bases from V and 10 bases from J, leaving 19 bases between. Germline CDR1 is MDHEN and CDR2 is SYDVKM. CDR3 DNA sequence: TGTGCCAGCAGTTTTATTTACGGGACCTTACCATCACCCCTCCACTTT. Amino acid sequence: CASSFIYGTLPSPLHF.

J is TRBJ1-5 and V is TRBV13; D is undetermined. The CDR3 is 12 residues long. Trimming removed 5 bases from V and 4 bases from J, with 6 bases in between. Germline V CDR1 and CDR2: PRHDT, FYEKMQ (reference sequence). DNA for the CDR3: TGTGCCAGCAGCCGGGAGAATCAGCCCCAGCATTTT. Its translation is CASSRENQPQHF.

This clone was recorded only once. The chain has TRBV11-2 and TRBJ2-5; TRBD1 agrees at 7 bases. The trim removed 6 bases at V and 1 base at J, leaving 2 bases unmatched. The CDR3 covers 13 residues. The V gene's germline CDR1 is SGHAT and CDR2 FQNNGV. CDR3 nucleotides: TGTGCCAGCAGGAGGGACAGCCAAGAGACCCAGTACTTC. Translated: CASRRDSQETQYF.

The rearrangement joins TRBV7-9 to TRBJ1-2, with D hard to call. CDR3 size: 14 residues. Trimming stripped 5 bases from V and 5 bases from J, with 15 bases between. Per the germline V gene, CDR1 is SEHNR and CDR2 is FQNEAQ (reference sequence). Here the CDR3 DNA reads TGTGCCAGCAGCCCAAAGGCAGCTTCATATGGCTACACCTTC. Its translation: CASSPKAASYGYTF.

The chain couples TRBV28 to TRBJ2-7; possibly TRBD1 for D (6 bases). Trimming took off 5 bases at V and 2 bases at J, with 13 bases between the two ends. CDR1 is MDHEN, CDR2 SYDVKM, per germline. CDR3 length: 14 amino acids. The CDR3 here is CASSHQTGAYEQYF. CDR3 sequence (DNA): TGTGCCAGCAGTCACCAGACAGGCGCCTACGAGCAGTACTTC.

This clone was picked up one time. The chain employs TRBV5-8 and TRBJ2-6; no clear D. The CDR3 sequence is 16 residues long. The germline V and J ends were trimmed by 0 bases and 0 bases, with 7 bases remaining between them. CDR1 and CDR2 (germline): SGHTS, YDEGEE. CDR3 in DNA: TGTGCCAGCAGCTTGGGACAAACCTCTGGGGCCAACGTCCTGACTTTC. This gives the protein CASSLGQTSGANVLTF.

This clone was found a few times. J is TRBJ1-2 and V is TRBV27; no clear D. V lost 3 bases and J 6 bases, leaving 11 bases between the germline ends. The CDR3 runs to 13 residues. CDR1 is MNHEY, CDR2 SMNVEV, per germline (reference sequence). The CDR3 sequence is CASSFRTTDGYTF. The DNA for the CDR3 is TGTGCCAGCAGTTTTAGAACAACCGATGGCTACACCTTC.

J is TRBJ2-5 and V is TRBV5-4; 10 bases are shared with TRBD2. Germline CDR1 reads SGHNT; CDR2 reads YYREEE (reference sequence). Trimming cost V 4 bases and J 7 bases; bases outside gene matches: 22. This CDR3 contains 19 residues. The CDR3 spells CASSIGHLRGLAVRGTQYF. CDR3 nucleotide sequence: TGTGCCAGCAGCATTGGACACCTCCGAGGACTAGCGGTACGGGGGACCCAGTACTTC. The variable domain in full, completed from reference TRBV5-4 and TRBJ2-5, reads ETGVTQSPTHLIKTRGQQVTLRCSSQSGHNTVSWYQQALGQGPQFIFQYYREEENGRGNFPPRFSGLQFPNYSSELNVNALELDDSALYLCASSIGHLRGLAVRGTQYFGPGTRLLVL.

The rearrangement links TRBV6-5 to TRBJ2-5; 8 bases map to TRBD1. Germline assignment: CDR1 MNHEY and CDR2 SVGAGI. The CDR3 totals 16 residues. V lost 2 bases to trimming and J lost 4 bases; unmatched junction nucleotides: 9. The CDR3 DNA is TGTGCCAGCAGTTACCAGGGGGCCACGCCCAGAGAGACCCAGTACTTC. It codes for CASSYQGATPRETQYF.

The CDR3 DNA follows: TGTGCCAGCTCACCACCGTCCATTAGCAATCAGCCCCAGCATTTT. It yields the protein CASSPPSISNQPQHF. The gene calls are TRBV18 and TRBJ1-5; no definite D call. V was trimmed by 0 bases and J by 0 bases, leaving 6 bases between them. This CDR3 is 15 amino acids long. Per the germline V gene, CDR1 is KGHSH and CDR2 is LQKENI.

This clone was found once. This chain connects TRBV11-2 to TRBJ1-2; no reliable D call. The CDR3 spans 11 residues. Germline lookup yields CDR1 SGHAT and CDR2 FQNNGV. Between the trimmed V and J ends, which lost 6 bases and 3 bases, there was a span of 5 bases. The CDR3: CASRDYYGYTF. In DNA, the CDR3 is TGTGCCAGCAGGGACTACTATGGCTACACCTTC.

CDR3 loop: CASSLMGLRTYEQYF. The CDR3 DNA follows: TGTGCCAGCAGCTTAATGGGCCTCCGCACCTACGAGCAGTACTTC. The chain has TRBV13 and TRBJ2-7; D uncertain. Trimming stripped 2 bases from V and 2 bases from J, with 13 bases between. Germline lookup yields CDR1 PRHDT and CDR2 FYEKMQ (reference sequence). The CDR3 is 15 residues long. The full variable domain, in which reference TRBV13 and TRBJ2-7 provide the parts outside the CDR3, is AAGVIQSPRHLIKEKRETATLKCYPIPRHDTVYWYQQGPGQDPQFLISFYEKMQSDKGSIPDRFSAQQFSDYHSELNMSSLELGDSALYFCASSLMGLRTYEQYFGPGTRLTVT.

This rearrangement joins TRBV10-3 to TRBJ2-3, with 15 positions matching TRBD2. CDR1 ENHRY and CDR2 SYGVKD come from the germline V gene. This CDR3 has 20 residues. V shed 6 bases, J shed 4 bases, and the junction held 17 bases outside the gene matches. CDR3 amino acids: CAISQSPGLAGGRWADTQYF. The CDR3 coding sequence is TGTGCCATCAGCCAATCCCCGGGACTAGCGGGGGGCCGGTGGGCAGATACGCAGTATTTT.

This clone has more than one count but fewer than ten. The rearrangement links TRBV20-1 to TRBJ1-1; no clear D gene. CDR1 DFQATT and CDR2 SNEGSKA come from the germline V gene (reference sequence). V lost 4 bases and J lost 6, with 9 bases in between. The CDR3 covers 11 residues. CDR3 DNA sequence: TGCAGTGCTAAAGGAATTGCTGAAGCTTTCTTT. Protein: CSAKGIAEAFF.

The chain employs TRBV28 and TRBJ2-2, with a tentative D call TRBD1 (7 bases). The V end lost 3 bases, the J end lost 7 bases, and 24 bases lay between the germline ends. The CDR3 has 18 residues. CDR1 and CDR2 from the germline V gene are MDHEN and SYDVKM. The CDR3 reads CASSFYQSPGGLDGELFF. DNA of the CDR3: TGTGCCAGCAGTTTTTACCAGAGCCCAGGGGGGCTGGACGGGGAGCTGTTTTTT. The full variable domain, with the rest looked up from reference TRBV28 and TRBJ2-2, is DVKVTQSSRYLVKRTGEKVFLECVQDMDHENMFWYRQDPGLGLRLIYFSYDVKMKEKGDIPEGYSVSREKKERFSLILESASTNQTSMYLCASSFYQSPGGLDGELFFGEGSRLTVL.